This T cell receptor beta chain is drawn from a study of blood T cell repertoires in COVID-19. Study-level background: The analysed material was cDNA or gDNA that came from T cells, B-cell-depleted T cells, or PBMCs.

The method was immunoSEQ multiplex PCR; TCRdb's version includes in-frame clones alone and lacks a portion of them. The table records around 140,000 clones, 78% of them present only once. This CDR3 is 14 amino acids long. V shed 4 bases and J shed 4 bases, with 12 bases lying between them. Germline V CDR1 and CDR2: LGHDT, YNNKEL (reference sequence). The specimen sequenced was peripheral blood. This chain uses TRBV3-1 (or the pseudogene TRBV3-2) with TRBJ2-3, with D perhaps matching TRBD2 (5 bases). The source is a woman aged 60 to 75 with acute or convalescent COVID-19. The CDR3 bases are TGTGCCAGCAGCCCCTCGGCTAGCTCAGATACGCAGTATTTT. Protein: CASSPSASSDTQYF.